This T cell receptor beta chain stems from a study of CD8 T cells in ankylosing spondylitis. Notes on the study in general: Earlier reports found some motif variants in synovial fluid and blood in reactive arthritis. The study looked at matched synovial fluid samples from ankylosing spondylitis patients. Disease-linked clones were reported to be significantly enriched there.

This clonotype was detected only a few times. Its antigen is not identified. Using its own MiXCR run on the 5' RACE reads, TCRdb lists one record per CDR3 protein. Of roughly 180,000 distinct CDR3 sequences listed, around 9.6% are singletons. CDR1 SGHTA and CDR2 FQGNSA come from the germline V gene. The CDR3 sequence is 14 residues long. V lost 3 bases to trimming and J lost 7 bases; unmatched junction nucleotides: 5. This rearrangement joins TRBV7-2 to TRBJ2-7, with 11 bases aligning to TRBD2. The sample consisted of blood, either unsorted or a sorted T cell fraction (not recorded which). The sequence derives from a female donor with ankylosing spondylitis or in good health (not recorded which). The CDR3 region is CASSFASGRREQYF. DNA of the CDR3: TGTGCCAGCAGCTTTGCTAGCGGGAGGCGTGAGCAGTACTTC.